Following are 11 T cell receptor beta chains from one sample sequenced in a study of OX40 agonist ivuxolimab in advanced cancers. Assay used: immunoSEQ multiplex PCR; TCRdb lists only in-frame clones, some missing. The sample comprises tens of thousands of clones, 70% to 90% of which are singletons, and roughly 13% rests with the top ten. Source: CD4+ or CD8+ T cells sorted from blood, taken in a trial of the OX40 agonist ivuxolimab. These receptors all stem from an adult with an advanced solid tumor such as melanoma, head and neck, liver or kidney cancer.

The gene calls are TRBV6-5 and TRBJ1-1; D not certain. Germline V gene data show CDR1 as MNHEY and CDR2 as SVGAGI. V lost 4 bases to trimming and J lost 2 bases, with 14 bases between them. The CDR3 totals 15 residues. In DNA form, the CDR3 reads TGTGCCAGCAGTTTGGAGCCGAGACTCAACACTGAAGCTTTCTTT. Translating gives CASSLEPRLNTEAFF.

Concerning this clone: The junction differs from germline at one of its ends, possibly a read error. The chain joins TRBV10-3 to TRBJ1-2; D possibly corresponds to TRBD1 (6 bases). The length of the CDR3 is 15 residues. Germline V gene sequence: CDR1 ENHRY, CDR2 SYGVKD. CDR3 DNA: TGTGCCAGCAGTACACGAACAGGGATAGTATGGGGCTACACCTTC. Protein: CASSTRTGIVWGYTF.

The CDR3 DNA is TGTGCCTGGAGCGCCCAGCCCTACAATGAGCAGTTCTTC. Protein product: CAWSAQPYNEQFF. The chain recombines TRBV30 with TRBJ2-1; D unclear. Looked up from germline, CDR1 is GTSNPN and CDR2 is SVGIG (reference sequence). The V gene lost 3 bases and the J gene lost 2 bases, with 8 bases spanning the gap. The length of the CDR3 is 13 residues.

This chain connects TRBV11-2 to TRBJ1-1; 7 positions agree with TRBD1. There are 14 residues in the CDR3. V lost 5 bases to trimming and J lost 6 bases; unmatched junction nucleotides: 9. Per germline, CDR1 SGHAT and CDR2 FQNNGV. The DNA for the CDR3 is TGTGCCAGCAGCGAGACAGGGTTCGACCCTGAAGCTTTCTTT. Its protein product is CASSETGFDPEAFF.

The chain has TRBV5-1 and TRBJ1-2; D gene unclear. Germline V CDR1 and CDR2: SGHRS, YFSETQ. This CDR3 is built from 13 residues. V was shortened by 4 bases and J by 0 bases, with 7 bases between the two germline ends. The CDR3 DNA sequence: TGCGCCAGCAGCCATACAGCTAACTATGGCTACACCTTC. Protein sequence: CASSHTANYGYTF.

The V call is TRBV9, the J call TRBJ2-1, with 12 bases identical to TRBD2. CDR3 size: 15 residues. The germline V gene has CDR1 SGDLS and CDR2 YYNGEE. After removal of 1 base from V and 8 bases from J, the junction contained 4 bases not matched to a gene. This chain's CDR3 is CASSVSTSGSYEQFF. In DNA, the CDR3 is TGTGCCAGCAGCGTATCGACTAGCGGGAGCTATGAGCAGTTCTTC.

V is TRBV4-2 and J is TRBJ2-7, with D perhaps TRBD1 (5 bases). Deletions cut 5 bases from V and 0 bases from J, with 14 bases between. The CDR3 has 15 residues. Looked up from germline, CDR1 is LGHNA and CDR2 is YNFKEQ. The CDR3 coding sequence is TGTGCCAGCAGCTCAAGGATAGACAGCTCCTACGAGCAGTACTTC. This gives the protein CASSSRIDSSYEQYF.

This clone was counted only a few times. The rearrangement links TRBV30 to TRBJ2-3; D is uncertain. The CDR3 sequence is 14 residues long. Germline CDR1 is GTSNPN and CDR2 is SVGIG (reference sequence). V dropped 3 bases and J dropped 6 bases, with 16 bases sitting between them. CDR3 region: CAWSRDPGSDTQYF. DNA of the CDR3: TGTGCCTGGAGCAGAGACCCTGGATCCGATACGCAGTATTTT.

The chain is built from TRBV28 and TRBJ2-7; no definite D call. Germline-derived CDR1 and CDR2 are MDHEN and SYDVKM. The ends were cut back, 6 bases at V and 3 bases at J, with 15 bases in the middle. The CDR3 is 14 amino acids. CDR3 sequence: CASSGDMGFYEQYF. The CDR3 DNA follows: TGTGCCAGCAGCGGAGACATGGGATTCTACGAGCAGTACTTC.

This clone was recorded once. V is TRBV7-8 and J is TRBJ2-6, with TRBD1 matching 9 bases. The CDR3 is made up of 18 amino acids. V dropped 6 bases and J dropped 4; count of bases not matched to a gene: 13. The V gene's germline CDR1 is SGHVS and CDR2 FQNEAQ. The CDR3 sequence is CASSLPQGARSGANVLTF. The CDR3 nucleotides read TGTGCCAGCAGTCTCCCACAGGGGGCGCGATCCGGGGCCAACGTCCTGACTTTC.

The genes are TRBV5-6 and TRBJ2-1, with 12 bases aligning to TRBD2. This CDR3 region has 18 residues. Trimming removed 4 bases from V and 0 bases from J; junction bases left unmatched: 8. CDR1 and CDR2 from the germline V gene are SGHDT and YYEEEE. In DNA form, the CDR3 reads TGTGCCAGCAGCCTGGGACTAGCGGGCTTCAGCTCCTACAATGAGCAGTTCTTC. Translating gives CASSLGLAGFSSYNEQFF.